The sequence of this TCR beta chain was determined in a study of blood T cell repertoires in COVID-19. Study-level information: T cells, B-cell-depleted T cells, or PBMCs supplied cDNA or gDNA.

Sequencing was performed with immunoSEQ multiplex PCR; in TCRdb, only in-frame clones are kept and a portion is missing. The sample holds over 120,000 clones; 75% to 85% are singletons and the top ten take 3.5% to 5.5%. This clone turned up a few times. Sequencing input: peripheral blood. The TCR originated in a woman aged 80 or over with active or convalescent COVID-19.

Here the CDR3 DNA reads TGTGCCAGCAGCAAGCCCGCACCGAACTACGAGCAGTACTTC. Protein sequence: CASSKPAPNYEQYF. V gene TRBV6-5 combines with J gene TRBJ2-7; no clear D. CDR1 is MNHEY, CDR2 SVGAGI, per germline. V lost 6 bases and J 3 bases, leaving 15 bases between the germline ends. The CDR3 sequence is 14 residues long.